This T cell receptor beta chain was found in a study of T cells in Graves' hyperthyroidism and ophthalmopathy. Study results and limitations: Ophthalmopathy was told apart from stable hyperthyroidism by a 13 V-J model. Most thyroid clonotypes expanded above 0.001 appeared in blood too.

The ends were cut back, 10 bases at V and 2 bases at J, with 5 bases in the middle. From germline, CDR1 is MNHNS and CDR2 SASEGT. The CDR3 consists of 10 residues. A few counts support this clonotype. Its antigen remains unknown. The CDR3 regions of TCR beta were amplified from RNA transcripts. Primed by the HTBI set, a first-round RT-PCR was run on the TCR CDR3. Each CDR3 protein is one row after TCRdb ran MiXCR on the multiplex PCR reads. The repertoire consists of under 750,000 distinct CDR3 sequences, with over 15% occurring once and the leading ten covering 16%. The sample was blood. The receptor comes from a woman in her fifties or sixties with Graves' hyperthyroidism that later progressed to Graves' ophthalmopathy. The chain carries TRBV6-1 and TRBJ1-2; D remains ambiguous. The CDR3 DNA reads as TGTGCCACCAAGAACTATGGCTACACCTTC. Translating it yields CATKNYGYTF.